Sequencing of this T cell receptor (beta chain) was carried out in a study of blood T cell repertoires in COVID-19. Only in-frame clones appear in the TCRdb table, and some are missing; sequencing was by immunoSEQ multiplex PCR. Of roughly 180,000 clones listed, 81% are singletons. This CDR3 is built from 15 residues. Germline values: CDR1 SEHNR, CDR2 FQNEAQ (reference sequence). As concerns this clone: The junction does not match germline at one end; this may be a read error.

The origin of this receptor is a woman aged 40 to 50 with COVID-19, enrolled during active disease. This rearrangement joins TRBV7-9 to TRBJ2-2, with 7 nucleotides matching TRBD1. Sequencing was performed on peripheral blood. DNA for the CDR3: TGTGCCAGCACCTTAAGACAGGGCGGCTACGGGGAGCTGTTTTTT. Translating it yields CASTLRQGGYGELFF.